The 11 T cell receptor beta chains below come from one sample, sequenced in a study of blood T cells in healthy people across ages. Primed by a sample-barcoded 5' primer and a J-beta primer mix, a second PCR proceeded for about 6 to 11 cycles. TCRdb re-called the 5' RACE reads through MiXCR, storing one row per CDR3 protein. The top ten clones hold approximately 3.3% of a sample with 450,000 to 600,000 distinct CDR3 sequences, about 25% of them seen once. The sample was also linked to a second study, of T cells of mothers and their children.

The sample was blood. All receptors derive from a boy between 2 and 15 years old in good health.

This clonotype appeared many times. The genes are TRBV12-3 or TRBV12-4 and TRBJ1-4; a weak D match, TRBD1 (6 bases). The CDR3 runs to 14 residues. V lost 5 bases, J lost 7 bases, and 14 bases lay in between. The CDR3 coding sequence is TGTGCCAGCAGTCAGGCAGGGGATACTGAAAAACTGTTTTTT. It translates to CASSQAGDTEKLFF.

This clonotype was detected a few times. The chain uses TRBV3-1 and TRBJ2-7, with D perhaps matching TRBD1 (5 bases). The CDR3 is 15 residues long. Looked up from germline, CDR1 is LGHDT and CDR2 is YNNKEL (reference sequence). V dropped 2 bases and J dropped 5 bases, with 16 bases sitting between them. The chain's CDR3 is CASSQQGQLPDEQYF. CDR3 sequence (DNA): TGTGCCAGCAGCCAACAAGGACAACTGCCCGACGAGCAGTACTTC.

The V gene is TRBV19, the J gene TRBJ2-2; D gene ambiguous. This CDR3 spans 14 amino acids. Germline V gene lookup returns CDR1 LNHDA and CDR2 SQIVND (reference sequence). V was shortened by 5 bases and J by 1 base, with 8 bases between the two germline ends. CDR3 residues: CASSSPLNTGELFF. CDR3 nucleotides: TGTGCCAGTAGTTCGCCTCTGAACACCGGGGAGCTGTTTTTT.

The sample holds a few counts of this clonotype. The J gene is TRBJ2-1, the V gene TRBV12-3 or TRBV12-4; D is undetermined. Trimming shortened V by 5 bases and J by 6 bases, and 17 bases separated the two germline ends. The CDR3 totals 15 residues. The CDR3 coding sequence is TGTGCCAGCAGTCCCCCGGAGCAGCGACTCAATGAGCAGTTCTTC. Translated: CASSPPEQRLNEQFF.

The CDR3 bases are TGTGCCAGCAGCTCCACACGGGGGGCAGGCCTCTCTGGGGCCAACGTCCTGACTTTC. Its protein product is CASSSTRGAGLSGANVLTF. J is TRBJ2-6 and V is TRBV7-9; a weak D match, TRBD2 (7 bases). Trimming pared 4 bases from V and 0 bases from J, leaving 19 bases between. CDR3 length: 19 amino acids. Germline CDR1 and CDR2: SEHNR and FQNEAQ (reference sequence).

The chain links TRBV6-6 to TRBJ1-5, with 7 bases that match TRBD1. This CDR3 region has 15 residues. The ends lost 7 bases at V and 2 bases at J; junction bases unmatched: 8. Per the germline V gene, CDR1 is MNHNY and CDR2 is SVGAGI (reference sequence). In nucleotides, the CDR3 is TGTGCCAGCACTTCTTTAAGGGGGCGCAATCAGCCCCAGCATTTT. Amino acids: CASTSLRGRNQPQHF.

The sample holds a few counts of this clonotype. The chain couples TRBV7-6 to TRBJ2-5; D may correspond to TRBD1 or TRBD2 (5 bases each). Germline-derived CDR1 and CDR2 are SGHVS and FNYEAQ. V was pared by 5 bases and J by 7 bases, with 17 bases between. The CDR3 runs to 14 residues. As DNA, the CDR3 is TGTGCCAGCAGCACCCCCGGGACCCGAGGGACCCAGTACTTC. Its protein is CASSTPGTRGTQYF.

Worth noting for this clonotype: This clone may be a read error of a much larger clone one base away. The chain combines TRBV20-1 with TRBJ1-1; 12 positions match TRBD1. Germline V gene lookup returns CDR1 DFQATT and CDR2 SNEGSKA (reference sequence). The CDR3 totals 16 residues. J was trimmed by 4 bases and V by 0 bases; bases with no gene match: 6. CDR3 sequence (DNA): TGCAGTGCTAGAGATGGGGGACAGGGGGCTACCACTGAAGCTTTCTTT. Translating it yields CSARDGGQGATTEAFF.

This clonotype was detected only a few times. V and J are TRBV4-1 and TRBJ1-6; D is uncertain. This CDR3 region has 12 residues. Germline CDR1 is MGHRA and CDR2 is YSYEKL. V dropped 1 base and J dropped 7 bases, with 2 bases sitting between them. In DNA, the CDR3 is TGCGCCAGCAGCCAAGGGAATTCACCCCTCCACTTT. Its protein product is CASSQGNSPLHF.

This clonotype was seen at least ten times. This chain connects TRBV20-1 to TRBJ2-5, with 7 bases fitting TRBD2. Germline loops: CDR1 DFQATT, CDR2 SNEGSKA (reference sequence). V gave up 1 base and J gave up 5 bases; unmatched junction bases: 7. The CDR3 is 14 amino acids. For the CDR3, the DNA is TGCAGTGCTAGAGGGCAAGTCGGGGGGGAGACCCAGTACTTC. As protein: CSARGQVGGETQYF.

The DNA of the CDR3 is TGCAGTGCTAGAGATCCCAGGGCTAGCTCCTACGAGCAGTACTTC. The encoded protein is CSARDPRASSYEQYF. The chain carries TRBV20-1 and TRBJ2-7; perhaps TRBD1 as D (5 bases). The V end lost 0 bases, the J end lost 0 bases, and 12 bases lay between the germline ends. CDR1 is DFQATT and CDR2 is SNEGSKA in the germline V gene (reference sequence). The CDR3 runs 15 residues.